The source of this T cell receptor (beta chain) is a study of T cell repertoires in cytomegalovirus infection. Germline V gene lookup returns CDR1 MDHEN and CDR2 SYDVKM. V lost 10 bases, J lost 8 bases, and 22 bases stayed unmatched. The CDR3 is 17 residues long. TCRdb re-analysed the reads in MiXCR, keeping a single row per CDR3 protein. The sample gives under 350,000 distinct CDR3 sequences, 22% of which show up once; about 21% is in the top ten. On this clonotype itself: The antigen is undetermined.

The clonotype comes from a human donor in good health (CMV status not recorded). Some clones in this sample may be carry-over from other donors' samples. The V gene is TRBV28, the J gene TRBJ2-3; 9 positions match TRBD2. Sequencing was performed on cultured PBMCs, taken from culture after CMV antigen stimulation. The CDR3 loop is CATEGVGGRAPGGTQYF. CDR3 DNA sequence: TGTGCCACCGAGGGGGTAGGCGGGAGGGCCCCCGGTGGTACGCAGTATTTT.